The 6 T cell receptor beta chains below were found in one sample sequenced in a study of cytomegalovirus exposure and HLA in healthy donors. The study ran its PCR with 60 Vbeta and 13 Jbeta primers. Using immunoSEQ multiplex PCR, the repertoire was profiled, and TCRdb retains in-frame clones only, with some absent. The ten most abundant clones cover more than 1.5% of a sample with 130,000 or so clones. Sequenced: PBMCs. The receptors originated from a woman aged 40-49 years in good health and CMV-seropositive.

V and J are TRBV28 and TRBJ1-1; a weak D match, TRBD1 (5 bases). The CDR3 is made up of 15 amino acids. The germline V gene encodes CDR1 MDHEN and CDR2 SYDVKM. V lost 4 bases, J lost 6 bases, and 18 bases lay in between. The CDR3 sequence is CASSSSPQGRAEAFF. The CDR3 DNA sequence: TGTGCCAGCAGTTCTTCTCCGCAGGGTCGGGCTGAAGCTTTCTTT.

This chain joins TRBV28 and TRBJ1-4; D perhaps matches TRBD1 (6 bases). This CDR3 is built from 14 residues. Germline V gene lookup returns CDR1 MDHEN and CDR2 SYDVKM. V was trimmed by 5 bases and J by 4 bases, leaving 11 bases between them. The CDR3 region is CASSPTGFNEKLFF. The CDR3 coding sequence is TGTGCCAGCAGTCCGACAGGATTTAATGAAAAACTGTTTTTT.

The gene calls are TRBV7-9 and TRBJ2-4, with a possible D match to TRBD2 (7 bases). CDR1 is SEHNR, CDR2 FQNEAQ, per germline (reference sequence). Deletions cut 4 bases from V and 3 bases from J, with 16 bases between. The CDR3 covers 16 residues. CDR3 in DNA: TGTGCCAGCAGCTCTGGCGGGGGCGAGGGCAAAAACATTCAGTACTTC. Translation: CASSSGGGEGKNIQYF.

The V gene is TRBV11-2, the J gene TRBJ2-1, with a weak D call TRBD2 (6 bases). Trimming took off 4 bases at V and 5 bases at J, with 9 bases between the two ends. Germline V gene data show CDR1 as SGHAT and CDR2 as FQNNGV. The CDR3 totals 13 residues. The CDR3 DNA sequence: TGTGCCAGCAGCTGGGGACTCAACAATGAGCAGTTCTTC. Protein: CASSWGLNNEQFF.

The rearrangement links TRBV28 to TRBJ1-2; TRBD1 aligns across 10 bases. This CDR3 has 17 residues. Germline values: CDR1 MDHEN, CDR2 SYDVKM. After removal of 6 bases from V and 5 bases from J, the junction contained 15 bases not matched to a gene. In DNA form, the CDR3 reads TGTGCCAGCAGGTACATATGGTGGGGGACAGGGGAATATGGCTACACCTTC. Amino acid sequence: CASRYIWWGTGEYGYTF.

The chain carries TRBV7-2 and TRBJ2-1; TRBD2 agrees at 8 bases. Germline lookup yields CDR1 SGHTA and CDR2 FQGNSA. V lost 2 bases and J lost 4; bases outside the gene matches: 7. This CDR3 spans 16 amino acids. For the CDR3, the DNA is TGTGCCAGCAGCTTAATTAGGTCTAGCGGGTACAATGAGCAGTTCTTC. Its translation is CASSLIRSSGYNEQFF. Full variable domain (remainder filled in from reference TRBV7-2 and TRBJ2-1): GAGVSQSPSNKVTEKGKDVELRCDPISGHTALYWYRQSLGQGLEFLIYFQGNSAPDKSGLPSDRFSAERTGGSVSTLTIQRTQQEDSAVYLCASSLIRSSGYNEQFFGPGTRLTVL.